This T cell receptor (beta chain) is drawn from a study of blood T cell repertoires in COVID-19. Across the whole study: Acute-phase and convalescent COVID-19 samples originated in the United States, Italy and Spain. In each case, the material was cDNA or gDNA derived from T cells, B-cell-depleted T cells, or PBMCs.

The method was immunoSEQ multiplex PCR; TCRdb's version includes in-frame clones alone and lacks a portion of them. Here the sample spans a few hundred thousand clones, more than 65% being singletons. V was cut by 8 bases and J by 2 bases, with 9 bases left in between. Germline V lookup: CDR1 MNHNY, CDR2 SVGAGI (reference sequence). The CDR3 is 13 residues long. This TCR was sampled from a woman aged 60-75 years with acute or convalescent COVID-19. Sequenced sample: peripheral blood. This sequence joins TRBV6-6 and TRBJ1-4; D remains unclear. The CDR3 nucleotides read TGTGCCAGCGGCGGAAGGACTAATGAAAAACTGTTTTTT. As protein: CASGGRTNEKLFF.